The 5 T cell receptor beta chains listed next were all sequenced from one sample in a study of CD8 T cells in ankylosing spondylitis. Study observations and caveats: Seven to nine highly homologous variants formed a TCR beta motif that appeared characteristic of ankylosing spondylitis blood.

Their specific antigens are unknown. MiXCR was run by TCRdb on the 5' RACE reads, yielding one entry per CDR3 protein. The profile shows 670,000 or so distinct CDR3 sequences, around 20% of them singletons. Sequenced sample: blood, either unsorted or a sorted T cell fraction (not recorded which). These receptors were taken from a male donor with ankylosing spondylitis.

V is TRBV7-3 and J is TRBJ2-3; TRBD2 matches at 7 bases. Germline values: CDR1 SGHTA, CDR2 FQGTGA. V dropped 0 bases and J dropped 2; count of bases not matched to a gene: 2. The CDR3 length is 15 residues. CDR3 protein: CASSLTRGDTDTQYF. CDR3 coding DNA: TGTGCCAGCAGCTTAACTCGGGGGGACACAGATACGCAGTATTTT.

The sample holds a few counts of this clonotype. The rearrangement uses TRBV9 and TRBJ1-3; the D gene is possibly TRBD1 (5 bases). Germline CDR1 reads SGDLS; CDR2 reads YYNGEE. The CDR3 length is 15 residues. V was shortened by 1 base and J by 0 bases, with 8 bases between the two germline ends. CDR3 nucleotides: TGTGCCAGCAGCGTATCGGGGGTCTCTGGAAACACCATATATTTT. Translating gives CASSVSGVSGNTIYF.

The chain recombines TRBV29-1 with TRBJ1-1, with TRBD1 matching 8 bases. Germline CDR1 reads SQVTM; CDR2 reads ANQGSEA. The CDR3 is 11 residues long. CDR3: CTYVTGEKAFF. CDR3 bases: TGCACCTACGTGACAGGGGAAAAAGCTTTCTTT.

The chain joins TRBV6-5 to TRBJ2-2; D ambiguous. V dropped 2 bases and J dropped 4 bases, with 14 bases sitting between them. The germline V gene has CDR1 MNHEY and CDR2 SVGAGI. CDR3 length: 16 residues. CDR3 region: CASSYEAGRITGELFF. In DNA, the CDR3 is TGTGCCAGCAGTTACGAGGCCGGACGGATCACCGGGGAGCTGTTTTTT.

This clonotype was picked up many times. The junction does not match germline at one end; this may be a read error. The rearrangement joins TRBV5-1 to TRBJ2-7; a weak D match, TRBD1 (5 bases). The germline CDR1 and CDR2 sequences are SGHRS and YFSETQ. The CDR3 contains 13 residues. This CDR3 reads CASSLRQSYEQYF. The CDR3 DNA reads TGTGCCAGCAGTTTGAGACAGAGCTACGAGCAGTACTTC.